The following is a T cell receptor beta chain sequence with its context. This entry comes from a study of cytomegalovirus exposure and HLA in healthy donors. The PCR had 60 Vbeta and 13 Jbeta primers. The protocol was immunoSEQ multiplex PCR, while the TCRdb copy is restricted to in-frame clones and leaves out a portion. The repertoire holds 120,000 to 150,000 clones, with 77% as singletons. Germline V gene data show CDR1 as SGHAT and CDR2 as FQNNGV. V shed 1 base and J 4 bases; nucleotides not matched to a gene: 7. The CDR3 covers 16 residues. V and J are TRBV11-2 and TRBJ2-1, with 7 bases aligning to TRBD1. The receptor comes from a female donor in good health and CMV-seronegative. Sequenced input: PBMCs. The CDR3 here is CASSLARQGVYNEQFF. The CDR3 region has the DNA TGTGCCAGCAGCTTAGCCAGACAGGGCGTGTACAATGAGCAGTTCTTC. The full variable domain, its missing parts supplied by reference TRBV11-2 and TRBJ2-1, is EAGVAQSPRYKIIEKRQSVAFWCNPISGHATLYWYQQILGQGPKLLIQFQNNGVVDDSQLPKDRFSAERLKGVDSTLKIQPAKLEDSAVYLCASSLARQGVYNEQFFGPGTRLTVL.